The sequence of this TCR beta chain was determined in a study of blood T cell repertoires in COVID-19. For the study at large: Donors in the United States, Italy and Spain gave samples during acute or convalescent COVID-19. PBMCs, B-cell-depleted T cells, or T cells were the source of the cDNA or gDNA that made up the material.

The trim removed 3 bases at V and 8 bases at J, leaving 5 bases unmatched. This CDR3 has 14 residues. From germline, CDR1 is SGHAT and CDR2 FQDESV (reference sequence). As originally analysed: Quantification of nucleated cells was approximated via reference gene primer amplification. Sequencing was performed with immunoSEQ multiplex PCR; in TCRdb, only in-frame clones are kept and a portion is missing. V, J and clone size derive from that table, while D and trimming were established from the DNA sequence. The sample includes 200,000 to 250,000 clones, 80% to 90% seen only once; the top ten take about 3%.

The clonotype originates from a woman under 30 in a cohort exposed to, infected with or recovered from COVID-19 (not recorded which). This chain connects TRBV11-1 to TRBJ1-2, with 11 bases lining up with TRBD1. The sequenced material came from PBMCs or T cells enriched from blood (not recorded which). The CDR3 region has the DNA TGTGCCAGCAGCTTGCAGGACAGGGGGCAGGGCTACACCTTC. As protein: CASSLQDRGQGYTF.